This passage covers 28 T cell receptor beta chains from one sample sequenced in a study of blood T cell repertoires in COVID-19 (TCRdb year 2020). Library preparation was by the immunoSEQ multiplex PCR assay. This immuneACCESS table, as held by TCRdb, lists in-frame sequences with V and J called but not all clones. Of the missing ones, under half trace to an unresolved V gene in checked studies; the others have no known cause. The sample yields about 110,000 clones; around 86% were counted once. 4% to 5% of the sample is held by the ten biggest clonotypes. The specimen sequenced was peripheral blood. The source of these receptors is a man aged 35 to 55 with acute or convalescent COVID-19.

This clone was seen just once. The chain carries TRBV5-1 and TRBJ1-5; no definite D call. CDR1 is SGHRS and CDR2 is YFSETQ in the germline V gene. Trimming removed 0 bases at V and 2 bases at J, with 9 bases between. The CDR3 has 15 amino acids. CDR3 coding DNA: TGCGCCAGCAGCTTGGGACTTGGAGGCAATCAGCCCCAGCATTTT. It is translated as CASSLGLGGNQPQHF.

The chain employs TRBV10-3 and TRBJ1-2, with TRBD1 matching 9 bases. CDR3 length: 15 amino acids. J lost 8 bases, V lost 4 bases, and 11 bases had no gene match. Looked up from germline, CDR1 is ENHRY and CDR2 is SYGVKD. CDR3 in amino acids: CAISGPEQGAKGYTF. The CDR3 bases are TGTGCCATCAGTGGGCCGGAACAGGGGGCAAAAGGCTACACCTTC.

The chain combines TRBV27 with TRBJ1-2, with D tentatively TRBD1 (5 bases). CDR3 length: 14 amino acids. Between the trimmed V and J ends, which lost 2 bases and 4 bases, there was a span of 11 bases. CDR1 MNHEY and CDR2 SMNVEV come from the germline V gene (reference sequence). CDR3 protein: CASSLLQTGYGYTF. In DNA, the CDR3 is TGTGCCAGCAGTTTACTCCAAACAGGCTATGGCTACACCTTC.

The CDR3 protein is CASSPRQDSNQPQHF. As DNA, the CDR3 is TGTGCCAGCTCACCGAGACAGGATAGCAATCAGCCCCAGCATTTT. The V gene is TRBV18, the J gene TRBJ1-5; D is perhaps TRBD1 (6 bases). Trimming shortened V by 3 bases and J by 0 bases, and 9 bases separated the two germline ends. The CDR3 contains 15 residues. Germline CDR1 is KGHSH and CDR2 is LQKENI.

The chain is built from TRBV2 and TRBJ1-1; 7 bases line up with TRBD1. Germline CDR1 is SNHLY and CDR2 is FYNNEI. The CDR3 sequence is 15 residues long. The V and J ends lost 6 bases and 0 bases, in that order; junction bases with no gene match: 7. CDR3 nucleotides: TGTGCCAGCAGACCCGGACAGGCTGTGAACACTGAAGCTTTCTTT. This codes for CASRPGQAVNTEAFF.

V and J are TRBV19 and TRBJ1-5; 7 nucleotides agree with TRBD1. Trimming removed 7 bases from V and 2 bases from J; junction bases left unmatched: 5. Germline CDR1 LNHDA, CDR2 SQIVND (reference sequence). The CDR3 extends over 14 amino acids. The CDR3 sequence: CASTLGQGNQPQHF. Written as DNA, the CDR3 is TGTGCCAGTACCCTTGGACAGGGCAATCAGCCCCAGCATTTT.

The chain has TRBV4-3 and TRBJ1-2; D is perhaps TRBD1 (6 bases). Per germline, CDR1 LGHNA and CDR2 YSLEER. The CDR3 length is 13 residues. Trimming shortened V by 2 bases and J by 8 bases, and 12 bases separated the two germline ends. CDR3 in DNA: TGCGCCAGCAGCCAATACAGGGAAGGCGGCTACACCTTC. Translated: CASSQYREGGYTF.

The CDR3: CASSVVGSSTDTQYF. Written as DNA, the CDR3 is TGTGCCAGCAGCGTAGTCGGTTCTAGCACAGATACGCAGTATTTT. This chain links TRBV9 with TRBJ2-3; no definite D call. The CDR3 covers 15 residues. Between the trimmed V and J ends, which lost 0 bases and 0 bases, there was a span of 8 bases. Germline assignment: CDR1 SGDLS and CDR2 YYNGEE. The full variable domain, in which reference TRBV9 and TRBJ2-3 provide the parts outside the CDR3, is DSGVTQTPKHLITATGQRVTLRCSPRSGDLSVYWYQQSLDQGLQFLIQYYNGEERAKGNILERFSAQQFPDLHSELNLSSLELGDSALYFCASSVVGSSTDTQYFGPGTRLTVL.

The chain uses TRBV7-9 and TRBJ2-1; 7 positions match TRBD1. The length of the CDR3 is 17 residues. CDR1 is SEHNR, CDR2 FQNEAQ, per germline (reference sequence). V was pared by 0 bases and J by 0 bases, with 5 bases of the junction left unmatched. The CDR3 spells CASSLAGGRGSYNEQFF. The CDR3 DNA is TGTGCCAGCAGCTTAGCAGGGGGCCGGGGCTCCTACAATGAGCAGTTCTTC. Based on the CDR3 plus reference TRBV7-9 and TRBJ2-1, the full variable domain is DTGVSQNPRHKITKRGQNVTFRCDPISEHNRLYWYRQTLGQGPEFLTYFQNEAQLEKSRLLSDRFSAERPKGSFSTLEIQRTEQGDSAMYLCASSLAGGRGSYNEQFFGPGTRLTVL.

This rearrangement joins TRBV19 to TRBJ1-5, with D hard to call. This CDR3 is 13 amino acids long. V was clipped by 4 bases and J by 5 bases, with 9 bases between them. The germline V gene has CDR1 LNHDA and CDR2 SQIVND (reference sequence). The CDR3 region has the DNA TGTGCCAGTAGTAGCGGCAGCTATCAGCCCCAGCATTTT. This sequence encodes CASSSGSYQPQHF. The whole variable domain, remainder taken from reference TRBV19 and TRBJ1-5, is DGGITQSPKYLFRKEGQNVTLSCEQNLNHDAMYWYRQDPGQGLRLIYYSQIVNDFQKGDIAEGYSVSREKKESFPLTVTSAQKNPTAFYLCASSSGSYQPQHFGDGTRLSIL.

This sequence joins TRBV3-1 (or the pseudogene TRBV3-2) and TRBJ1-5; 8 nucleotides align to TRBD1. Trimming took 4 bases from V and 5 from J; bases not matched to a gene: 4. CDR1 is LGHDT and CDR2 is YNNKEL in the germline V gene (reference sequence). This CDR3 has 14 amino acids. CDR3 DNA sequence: TGTGCCAGCAGCCTAGGGACAGGACATCAGCCCCAGCATTTT. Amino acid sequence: CASSLGTGHQPQHF.

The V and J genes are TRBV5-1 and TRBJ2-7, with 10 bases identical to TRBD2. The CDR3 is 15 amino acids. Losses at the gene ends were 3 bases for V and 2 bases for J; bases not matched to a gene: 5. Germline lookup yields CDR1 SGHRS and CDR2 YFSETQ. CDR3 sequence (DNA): TGCGCCAGCAGCTCCCTAGCGGGAGCAGCCTACGAGCAGTACTTC. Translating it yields CASSSLAGAAYEQYF.

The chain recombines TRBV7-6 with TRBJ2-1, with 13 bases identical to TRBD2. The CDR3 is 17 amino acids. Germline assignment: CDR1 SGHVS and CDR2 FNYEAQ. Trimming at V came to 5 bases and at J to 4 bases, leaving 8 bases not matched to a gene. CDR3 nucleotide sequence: TGTGCCAGCAGCGGCACTAGCGGGGGGGCATTATACAATGAGCAGTTCTTC. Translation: CASSGTSGGALYNEQFF.

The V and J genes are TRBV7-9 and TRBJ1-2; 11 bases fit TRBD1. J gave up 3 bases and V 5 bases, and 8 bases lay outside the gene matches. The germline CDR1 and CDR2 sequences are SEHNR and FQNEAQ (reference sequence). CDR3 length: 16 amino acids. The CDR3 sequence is CASSTRTGGRDYGYTF. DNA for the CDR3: TGTGCCAGCAGCACCCGGACAGGGGGCAGAGACTATGGCTACACCTTC.

The CDR3 nucleotides are TGCGCCAGCAGTGATGGGAGGGGACGGCCGAGTCCCCAGTACTTC. It specifies CASSDGRGRPSPQYF. The chain carries TRBV5-1 and TRBJ2-5, with 7 bases fitting TRBD2. V shed 5 bases, J shed 9 bases, and the junction held 16 bases outside the gene matches. This CDR3 has 15 residues. Per the germline V gene, CDR1 is SGHRS and CDR2 is YFSETQ.

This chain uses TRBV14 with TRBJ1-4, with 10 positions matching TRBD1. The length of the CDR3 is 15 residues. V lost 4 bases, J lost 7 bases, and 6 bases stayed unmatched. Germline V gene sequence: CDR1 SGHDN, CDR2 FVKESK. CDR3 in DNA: TGTGCCAGCAGCCCCAGGACAGGGGGAGGTGAAAAACTGTTTTTT. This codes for CASSPRTGGGEKLFF.

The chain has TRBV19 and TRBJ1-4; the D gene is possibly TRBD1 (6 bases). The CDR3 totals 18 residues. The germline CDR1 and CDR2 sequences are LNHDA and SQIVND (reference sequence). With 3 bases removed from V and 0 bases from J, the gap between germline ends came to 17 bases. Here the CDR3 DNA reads TGTGCCAGTAGTATCTTCTTTGGACAGAGAACAACTAATGAAAAACTGTTTTTT. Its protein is CASSIFFGQRTTNEKLFF. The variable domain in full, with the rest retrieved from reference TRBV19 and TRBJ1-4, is DGGITQSPKYLFRKEGQNVTLSCEQNLNHDAMYWYRQDPGQGLRLIYYSQIVNDFQKGDIAEGYSVSREKKESFPLTVTSAQKNPTAFYLCASSIFFGQRTTNEKLFFGSGTQLSVL.

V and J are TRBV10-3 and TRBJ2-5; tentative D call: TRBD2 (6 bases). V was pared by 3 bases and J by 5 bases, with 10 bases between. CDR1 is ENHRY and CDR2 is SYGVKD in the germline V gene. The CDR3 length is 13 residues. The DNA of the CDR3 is TGTGCCATCAGTGATCGGCTAGCGGAGACCCAGTACTTC. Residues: CAISDRLAETQYF.

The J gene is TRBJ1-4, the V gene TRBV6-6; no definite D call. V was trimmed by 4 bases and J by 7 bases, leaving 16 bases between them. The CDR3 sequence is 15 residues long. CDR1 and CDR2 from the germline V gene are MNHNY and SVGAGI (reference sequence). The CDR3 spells CASSSSAGYGEKLFF. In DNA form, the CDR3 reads TGTGCCAGCAGTTCTTCTGCCGGGTATGGTGAAAAACTGTTTTTT.

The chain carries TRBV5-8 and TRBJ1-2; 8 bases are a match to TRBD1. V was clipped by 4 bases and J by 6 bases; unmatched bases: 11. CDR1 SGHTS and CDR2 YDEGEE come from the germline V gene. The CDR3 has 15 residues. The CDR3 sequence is CASSPGGRGLDGYTF. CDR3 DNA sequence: TGTGCCAGCAGCCCGGGGGGCAGGGGGCTTGATGGCTACACCTTC.

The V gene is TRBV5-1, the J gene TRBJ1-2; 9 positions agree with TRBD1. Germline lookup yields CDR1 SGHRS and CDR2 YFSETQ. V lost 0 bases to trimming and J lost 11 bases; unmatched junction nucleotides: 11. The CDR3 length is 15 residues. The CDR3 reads CASSLDAGTGKAYTF. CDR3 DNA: TGCGCCAGCAGCTTGGACGCCGGGACAGGGAAAGCTTACACCTTC.

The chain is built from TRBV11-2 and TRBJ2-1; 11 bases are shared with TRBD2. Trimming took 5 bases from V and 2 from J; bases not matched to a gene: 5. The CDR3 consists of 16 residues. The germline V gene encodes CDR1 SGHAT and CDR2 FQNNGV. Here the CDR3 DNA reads TGTGCCAGCAGCATGACTAGCGGGGAAACCTACAATGAGCAGTTCTTC. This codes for CASSMTSGETYNEQFF.

CDR3 protein: CASSWDSYGYTF. The CDR3 bases are TGTGCCAGCAGTTGGGACAGCTATGGCTACACCTTC. The V and J genes are TRBV5-6 and TRBJ1-2; TRBD1 aligns across 7 bases. The CDR3 spans 12 residues. The germline V gene has CDR1 SGHDT and CDR2 YYEEEE. The trim removed 5 bases at V and 4 bases at J, leaving 2 bases unmatched. Complete variable domain (other parts from reference TRBV5-6 and TRBJ1-2): DAGVTQSPTHLIKTRGQQVTLRCSPKSGHDTVSWYQQALGQGPQFIFQYYEEEERQRGNFPDRFSGHQFPNYSSELNVNALLLGDSALYLCASSWDSYGYTFGSGTRLTVV.

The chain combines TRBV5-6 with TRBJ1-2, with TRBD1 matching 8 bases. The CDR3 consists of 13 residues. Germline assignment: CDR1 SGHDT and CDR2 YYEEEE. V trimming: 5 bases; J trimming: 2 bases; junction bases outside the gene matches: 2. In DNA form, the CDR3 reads TGTGCCAGCAGAAGGACAGGGAACTATGGCTACACCTTC. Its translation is CASRRTGNYGYTF.

DNA of the CDR3: TGTGCCAGCAGTGAAGACGGGACTAGCGGGCTCAATGAGCAGTTCTTC. It yields the protein CASSEDGTSGLNEQFF. The chain links TRBV6-1 to TRBJ2-1; 12 bases align to TRBD2. CDR1 and CDR2 from the germline V gene are MNHNS and SASEGT. The CDR3 contains 16 residues. Unmatched junction bases numbered 4, after V lost 1 base and J lost 6 bases.

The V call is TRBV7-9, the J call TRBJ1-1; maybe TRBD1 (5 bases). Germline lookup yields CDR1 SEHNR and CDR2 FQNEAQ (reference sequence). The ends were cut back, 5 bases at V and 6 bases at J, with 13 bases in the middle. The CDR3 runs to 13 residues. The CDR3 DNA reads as TGTGCCAGCAGCCTTGGGGCGACTCCTGAAGCTTTCTTT. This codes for CASSLGATPEAFF.

The CDR3 loop is CASTASSFTDTQYF. CDR3 nucleotide sequence: TGTGCCAGCACTGCGTCGTCCTTCACAGATACGCAGTATTTT. This rearrangement joins TRBV7-8 to TRBJ2-3; D not resolved. The germline V gene has CDR1 SGHVS and CDR2 FQNEAQ. CDR3 length: 14 residues. V was shortened by 7 bases and J by 2 bases, with 13 bases between the two germline ends.

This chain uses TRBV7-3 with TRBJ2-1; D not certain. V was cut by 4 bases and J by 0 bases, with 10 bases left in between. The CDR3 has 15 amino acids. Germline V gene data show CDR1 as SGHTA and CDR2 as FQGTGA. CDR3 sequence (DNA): TGTGCCAGCAGCTCCCGCCGGAGCTCCTACAATGAGCAGTTCTTC. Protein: CASSSRRSSYNEQFF. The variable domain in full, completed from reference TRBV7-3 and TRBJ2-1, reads GAGVSQTPSNKVTEKGKYVELRCDPISGHTALYWYRQSLGQGPEFLIYFQGTGAADDSGLPNDRFFAVRPEGSVSTLKIQRTERGDSAVYLCASSSRRSSYNEQFFGPGTRLTVL.